These 4 T cell receptor beta chains were all obtained from the same sample, sequenced in a study of blood T cell repertoires in COVID-19. The protocol was immunoSEQ multiplex PCR, while the TCRdb copy is restricted to in-frame clones and leaves out a portion. The sample carries under 250,000 clones, around 90% recorded once. The sequencing input was peripheral blood. Source of these receptors: a man in his thirties or forties with COVID-19, enrolled during active disease.

Only a few counts were recorded for this clone. The V and J genes are TRBV5-6 and TRBJ2-2; a weak D match, TRBD2 (5 bases). The CDR3 runs 14 residues. Looked up from germline, CDR1 is SGHDT and CDR2 is YYEEEE. Between the trimmed V and J ends, which lost 2 bases and 3 bases, there was a span of 8 bases. The CDR3 DNA sequence: TGTGCCAGCAGCTTCCTAGCCGACACCGGGGAGCTGTTTTTT. This gives the protein CASSFLADTGELFF.

The chain uses TRBV2 and TRBJ1-2, with D possibly TRBD1 on 5 matching bases. Trimming shortened V by 4 bases and J by 5 bases, and 8 bases separated the two germline ends. The germline V gene encodes CDR1 SNHLY and CDR2 FYNNEI. The CDR3 is made up of 12 amino acids. Here the CDR3 DNA reads TGTGCCAGCAGTGGTCAGGGTTATGGCTACACCTTC. Encoded protein: CASSGQGYGYTF.

The V call is TRBV6-5, the J call TRBJ1-1, with 7 bases fitting TRBD1. Trimming cost V 0 bases and J 1 base; bases outside gene matches: 2. Germline assignment: CDR1 MNHEY and CDR2 SVGAGI. This CDR3 comprises 15 residues. The CDR3 sequence: CASSYSGQTNTEAFF. CDR3 nucleotide sequence: TGTGCCAGCAGTTACTCGGGACAGACGAACACTGAAGCTTTCTTT.

This CDR3 reads CASLRDRGRRGNEKLFF. CDR3 sequence (DNA): TGTGCCAGTCTCCGGGACAGGGGGCGCAGGGGTAATGAAAAACTGTTTTTT. The chain carries TRBV2 and TRBJ1-4; the match to TRBD1 covers 12 bases. The CDR3 spans 17 residues. Germline CDR1 is SNHLY and CDR2 is FYNNEI. The V and J ends lost 9 bases and 4 bases, in that order; junction bases with no gene match: 12.